These T cell receptor beta chains were read from a single sample in a study of T-cell reconstitution after alpha-beta-depleted transplantation in children. TCRdb re-analysed the PCR reads in MiXCR, keeping a single row per CDR3 protein. Of around 580,000 distinct CDR3 sequences listed, 20% to 25% are singletons. Sequenced here: PBMCs, mostly from graft donor cells, sampled 360 days after TCRalphabeta/CD19-depleted stem cell transplant. All receptors come from a boy under two years old who had a stem cell transplant for acute myeloid leukemia, so the T cells may come from the graft donor. Both conserved end residues are trimmed from each CDR3.

>TRBJ1-4|TRBV20-1
SAGQGATNEKLF
>TRBJ2-3|TRBV10-3
AIKRETDTQY
>TRBJ2-5|TRBV5-1
ASSHTGEETQY
>TRBJ2-3|TRBV27
ASSFERENTDTQY
>TRBJ2-5|TRBV6-2/TRBV6-3
AIRKPGQGKTQY
>TRBJ1-2|TRBV18
ASSPGRGDITRGYT
>TRBJ2-1|TRBV29-1
SVAGLALSSSYNEQF
>TRBJ2-5|TRBV10-3
AISGAKAGSQETQY
>TRBJ1-5|TRBV12-3/TRBV12-4
ASSSSRRVWRNQPQH
>TRBJ1-5|TRBV7-8
ASSLASGQGNNQPQH
>TRBJ2-1|TRBV11-2
ASRGLAGSEQF
>TRBJ2-6|TRBV6-1
ASRSPTSSGANVLT
>TRBJ2-4|TRBV7-2
ASSLTRLAGGGIQY
>TRBJ2-5|TRBV11-2
ASSPRLVETQY
>TRBJ2-3|TRBV12-3/TRBV12-4
ASSSQIRGDTQY
>TRBJ1-1|TRBV5-1
ASRYTGGYTEAF
>TRBJ2-1|TRBV6-1
ASSRTGQWGLAAYNEQF
>TRBJ2-1|TRBV12-5
ASGPSFGTGTYNEQF